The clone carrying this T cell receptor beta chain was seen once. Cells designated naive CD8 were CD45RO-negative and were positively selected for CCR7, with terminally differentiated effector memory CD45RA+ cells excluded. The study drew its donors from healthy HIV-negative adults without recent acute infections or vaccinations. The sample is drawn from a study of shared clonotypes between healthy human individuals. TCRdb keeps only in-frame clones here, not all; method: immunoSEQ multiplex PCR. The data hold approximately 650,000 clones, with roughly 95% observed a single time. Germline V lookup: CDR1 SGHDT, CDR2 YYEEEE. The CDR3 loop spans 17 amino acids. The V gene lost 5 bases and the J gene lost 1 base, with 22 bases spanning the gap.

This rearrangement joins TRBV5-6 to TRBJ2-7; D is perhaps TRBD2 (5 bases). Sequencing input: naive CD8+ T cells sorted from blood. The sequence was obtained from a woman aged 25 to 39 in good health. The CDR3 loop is CASSSHLLGTLSYEQYF. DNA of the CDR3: TGTGCCAGCAGTTCTCACCTACTAGGTACCTTATCCTACGAGCAGTACTTC.